The 8 T cell receptor beta chains in this list originate from one sample, sequenced in a study. MiXCR, applied by TCRdb to the RT-PCR reads, yields one record per CDR3 protein. The repertoire holds about 700,000 distinct CDR3 sequences, 14% seen once, with roughly 4% in the top ten. Sequencing was done on a sample of memory CD4+ T cells from blood. The receptors come from a female donor in good health, serving as a healthy control.

The chain employs TRBV20-1 and TRBJ2-7, with a possible D match to TRBD2 (5 bases). The CDR3 loop spans 14 amino acids. The V and J ends lost 1 base and 4 bases respectively, with 14 bases between them. The germline V gene has CDR1 DFQATT and CDR2 SNEGSKA (reference sequence). The CDR3 sequence: CSARAGLQAYEQYF. For the CDR3, the DNA is TGCAGTGCTAGAGCCGGACTCCAAGCATACGAGCAGTACTTC.

The table lists this clonotype with a few counts. The V and J genes are TRBV3-1 and TRBJ2-1; D is perhaps TRBD2 (6 bases). The CDR3 totals 13 residues. From germline, CDR1 is LGHDT and CDR2 YNNKEL (reference sequence). The V and J ends lost 3 bases and 10 bases respectively, with 13 bases between them. CDR3: CASSQDPGREQFF. DNA of the CDR3: TGTGCCAGCAGCCAGGACCCGGGGAGGGAGCAGTTCTTC.

This clonotype was counted ten times or more. This CDR3 is CASSQGDAGGNTEAFF. In nucleotides, the CDR3 is TGTGCCAGCAGTCAGGGGGACGCCGGGGGGAACACTGAAGCTTTCTTT. The V gene is TRBV6-5, the J gene TRBJ1-1, with 7 bases identical to TRBD1. From germline, CDR1 is MNHEY and CDR2 SVGAGI. The V gene end was trimmed by 5 bases and the J gene end by 1 base; junction bases not matched to a gene: 10. This CDR3 has 16 amino acids.

The V call is TRBV9, the J call TRBJ2-3; D is unresolved. CDR1 is SGDLS and CDR2 is YYNGEE in the germline V gene. Trimming removed 3 bases at V and 1 base at J, with 12 bases between. The CDR3 loop spans 15 amino acids. CDR3 in DNA: TGTGCCAGCAGCGAACGACCACACGGCACAGATACGCAGTATTTT. This codes for CASSERPHGTDTQYF.

There are a few counts of this clonotype. The rearrangement uses TRBV20-1 and TRBJ2-3; a possible D gene is TRBD2 (5 bases). Germline CDR1 DFQATT, CDR2 SNEGSKA (reference sequence). V lost 0 bases and J lost 5, with 24 bases in between. The CDR3 length is 18 residues. The CDR3 coding sequence is TGCAGTGCTAGAGATTGGGGTCTAGCCCTGGGAGCAGGAGATACGCAGTATTTT. This translates into CSARDWGLALGAGDTQYF.

The chain couples TRBV7-2 to TRBJ2-1, with 9 bases identical to TRBD1. The germline gives CDR1 SGHTA, CDR2 FQGNSA. V gave up 2 bases and J gave up 7 bases; unmatched junction bases: 6. The CDR3 has 15 amino acids. CDR3 sequence: CASSLMTGGGNEQFF. In nucleotides, the CDR3 is TGTGCCAGCAGCTTAATGACAGGGGGTGGAAATGAGCAGTTCTTC. Supplemented by reference TRBV7-2 and TRBJ2-1, the full variable domain reads GAGVSQSPSNKVTEKGKDVELRCDPISGHTALYWYRQSLGQGLEFLIYFQGNSAPDKSGLPSDRFSAERTGGSVSTLTIQRTQQEDSAVYLCASSLMTGGGNEQFFGPGTRLTVL.

The table lists this clonotype with many counts. The J gene is TRBJ2-7, the V gene TRBV20-1; D is unclear. The V gene's germline CDR1 is DFQATT and CDR2 SNEGSKA (reference sequence). The CDR3 is 13 amino acids. The germline V and J ends were trimmed by 6 bases and 2 bases, with 14 bases remaining between them. The CDR3 DNA reads TGCAGTGCCAAACTCCAACCTACCTACGAGCAGTACTTC. Amino acid sequence: CSAKLQPTYEQYF.

The V gene is TRBV24-1, the J gene TRBJ2-7; 7 positions match TRBD1. V dropped 3 bases and J dropped 0; count of bases not matched to a gene: 4. Germline values: CDR1 KGHDR, CDR2 SFDVKD. CDR3 length: 15 amino acids. The CDR3 loop reads CATSDRTGNSYEQYF. The CDR3 nucleotides read TGTGCCACCAGTGATAGGACAGGAAACTCCTACGAGCAGTACTTC.